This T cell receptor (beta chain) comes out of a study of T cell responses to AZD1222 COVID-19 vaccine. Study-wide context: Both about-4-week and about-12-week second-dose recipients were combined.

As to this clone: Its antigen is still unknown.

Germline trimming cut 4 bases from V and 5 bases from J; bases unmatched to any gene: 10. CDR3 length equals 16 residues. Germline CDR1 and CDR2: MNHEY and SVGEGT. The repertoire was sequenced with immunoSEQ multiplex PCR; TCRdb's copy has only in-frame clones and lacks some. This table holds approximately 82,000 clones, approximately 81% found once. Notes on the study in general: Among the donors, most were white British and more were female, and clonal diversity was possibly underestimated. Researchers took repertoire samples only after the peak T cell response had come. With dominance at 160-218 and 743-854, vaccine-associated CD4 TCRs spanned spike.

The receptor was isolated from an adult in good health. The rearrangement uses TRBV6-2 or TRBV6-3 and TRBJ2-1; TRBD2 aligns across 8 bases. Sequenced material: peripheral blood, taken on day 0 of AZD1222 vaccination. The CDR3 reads CASSSSLGLGNNEQFF. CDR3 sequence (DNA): TGTGCCAGCAGTTCCTCCCTGGGACTAGGCAACAATGAGCAGTTCTTC.